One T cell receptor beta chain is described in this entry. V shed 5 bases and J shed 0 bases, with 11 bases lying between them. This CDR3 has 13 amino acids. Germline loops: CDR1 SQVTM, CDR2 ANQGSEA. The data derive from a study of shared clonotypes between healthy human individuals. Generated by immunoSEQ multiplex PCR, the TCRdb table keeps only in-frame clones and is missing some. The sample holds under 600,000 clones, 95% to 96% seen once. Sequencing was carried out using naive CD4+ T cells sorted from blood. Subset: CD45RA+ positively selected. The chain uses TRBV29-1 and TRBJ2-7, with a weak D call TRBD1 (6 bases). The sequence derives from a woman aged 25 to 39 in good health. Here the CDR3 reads CSVQGIHSYEQYF. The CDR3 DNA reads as TGCAGCGTTCAGGGGATCCACTCCTACGAGCAGTACTTC.